This paragraph reports one T cell receptor beta chain. Its antigen is still unknown. Generated by immunoSEQ multiplex PCR, the TCRdb table keeps only in-frame clones and is missing some. The sample lists tens of thousands of clones; approximately 83% were seen once. The sample belongs to a study of PD-L1 blockade in urothelial cancer. Overall study results and limits: A pretreatment blood TCR clonality that fell below the median predicted better progression-free and overall survival.

The CDR3 runs to 14 residues. Unmatched junction bases numbered 6, after V lost 7 bases and J lost 3 bases. Germline V gene data show CDR1 as LNHDA and CDR2 as SQIVND (reference sequence). Time point of the sample: pretreatment peripheral blood. For each patient, 1 to 8 samples were obtained, pretreatment and on-treatment. The receptor was isolated from a man between 60 and 70 years old with urothelial cancer. The sequencing used PBMCs, collected around atezolizumab (anti-PD-L1) treatment. This chain links TRBV19 with TRBJ2-3; TRBD1 aligns across 8 bases. The CDR3 DNA reads TGTGCCAGTACTCGGACAGGGTTAACAGATACGCAGTATTTT. Protein product: CASTRTGLTDTQYF.